Listed below are T cell receptor beta chains from one sample, sequenced in a study of T-cell memory formation after mild COVID-19. TCRdb analysed the 5' RACE reads with MiXCR anew, one entry per CDR3 protein. This sample has fewer than 300,000 distinct CDR3 sequences, with approximately 19% found just once. What was sequenced was PBMCs or a T cell subset sorted from them (not recorded which). Receptors originate from a young man who had mild COVID-19 (a few samples of this study predate the infection). Cell type and time point are not known. CDR3s include the opening cysteine and the closing phenylalanine or tryptophan. Each record gives: V gene, J gene, D gene, clone size, CDR3 DNA, CDR3 protein. The D gene is left open where the match is weak. Rows may omit the clone size; those that give it use once, few, many or a size class.

>TRBV2|TRBJ2-1|.|few
TGTGCCAGCAGTCCAGACCGGGACCCGAGGTATAATGAGCAGTTCTTC
CASSPDRDPRYNEQFF
>TRBV7-3|TRBJ2-2|.|.
TGTGCCAGCAGCCACCTAGGGAGTGAGCTCGACGAGGAGCTGTTTTTT
CASSHLGSELDEELFF
>TRBV4-2|TRBJ2-2|TRBD2|.
TGTGCCAGCAGCCAAGATCCAGCGGGGGACACCGGGGAGCTGTTTTTT
CASSQDPAGDTGELFF
>TRBV20-1|TRBJ2-3|.|.
TGCAGTGCTCCTCGCGGGGGCACAGATACGCAGTATTTT
CSAPRGGTDTQYF
>TRBV7-3|TRBJ1-1|.|many
TGTGCCAGCAGTTTCAGCGAGAACACTGAAGCTTTCTTT
CASSFSENTEAFF
>TRBV4-3|TRBJ1-2|TRBD1|few
TGCGCCAGCAGCCCGTCTTCGGACAGGAGGGATGGCTACACCTTC
CASSPSSDRRDGYTF
>TRBV20-1|TRBJ2-3|TRBD1|.
TGCAGTGCTAGTAAGGGGGCAGTCGGCACAGATACGCAGTATTTT
CSASKGAVGTDTQYF
>TRBV28|TRBJ2-7|.|few
TGTGCCAGCAGCTCGCCTGACTCCGGAGGCTACGAGCAGTACTTC
CASSSPDSGGYEQYF
>TRBV7-9|TRBJ2-4|TRBD2|.
TGTGCCACTCCCAGGGAGGGAGAGAGGACCAAAAACATTCAGTACTTC
CATPREGERTKNIQYF
>TRBV5-1|TRBJ2-6|.|.
TGCGCCAGCAGCTTGGCCTGGGATGGGTCTGGGGCCAACGTCCTGACTTTC
CASSLAWDGSGANVLTF
>TRBV6-6|TRBJ1-3|.|few
TGTGCCAGCAGTCTGGAACACTCTGGAAACACCATATATTTT
CASSLEHSGNTIYF
>TRBV7-2|TRBJ2-3|TRBD2|.
TGTGCCAGCAGCCCTCATAGCGGGGGGGCAGATACGCAGTATTTT
CASSPHSGGADTQYF
>TRBV5-1|TRBJ2-5|TRBD2|.
TGCGCCAGCAGCTCGCTGACTAGCGCCCAAGAGACCCAGTACTTC
CASSSLTSAQETQYF
>TRBV14|TRBJ2-5|.|.
TGTGCCAGCAGCCAAGTCGGGCAAGAAGGGGAGACCCAGTACTTC
CASSQVGQEGETQYF
>TRBV4-1|TRBJ1-1|.|few
TGCGCCAGCAGCCAAACCATGGGGGGAGGGGCCGGCACTGAAGCTTTCTTT
CASSQTMGGGAGTEAFF
>TRBV14|TRBJ2-1|.|.
TGTGCCAGCAGCCCGAGGACAGCTAGCAATGAGCAGTTCTTC
CASSPRTASNEQFF
>TRBV19|TRBJ1-1|TRBD1|.
TGTGCCAGTACCATGACAGGGGTGCACACTGAAGCTTTCTTT
CASTMTGVHTEAFF
>TRBV5-1|TRBJ1-1|.|.
TGCGCCAGCAGCTTCCAGCTGAACACTGAAGCTTTCTTT
CASSFQLNTEAFF
>TRBV4-2|TRBJ2-2|TRBD2|few
TGTGCCAGCAGCCCCCTAGCGGGGGCGAACACCGGGGAGCTGTTTTTT
CASSPLAGANTGELFF
>TRBV4-1|TRBJ2-2|.|.
TGCGCCAGCAGCCAACCACTTCCCCGTTCACTATACACCGGGGAGCTGTTTTTT
CASSQPLPRSLYTGELFF
>TRBV4-1|TRBJ1-3|.|.
TGCGCCAGCAGTCGTCTACAAGGGGGATCTGGAAACACCATATATTTT
CASSRLQGGSGNTIYF
>TRBV11-2|TRBJ1-6|.|few
TGTGCCAGCAGCCGGGACGTTAATTCACCCCTCCACTTT
CASSRDVNSPLHF
>TRBV18|TRBJ2-7|TRBD1|.
TGTGCCAGCTCACCACGACAGGGGCCGGTCAACGAGCAGTACTTC
CASSPRQGPVNEQYF
>TRBV20-1|TRBJ1-5|TRBD1|.
TGCAGTGCCCGAGGACAGGGGAATCAGCCCCAGCATTTT
CSARGQGNQPQHF
>TRBV7-3|TRBJ2-3|TRBD2|.
TGTGCCAGCAGCTTAACGGGGACTAGCGGCCCCGTTACGCAGTATTTT
CASSLTGTSGPVTQYF
>TRBV7-3|TRBJ2-2|.|.
TGTGCCAGCAGCCCGGCAGGGGCTGACACCGGGGAGCTGTTTTTT
CASSPAGADTGELFF
>TRBV3-1|TRBJ2-4|.|.
TGTGCCAGCAGCCAGGGGATTCTAGCCAAAAACATTCAGTACTTC
CASSQGILAKNIQYF
>TRBV6-5|TRBJ1-1|.|few
TGTGCCAGCACGTCTATAGGCACTGAAGCTTTCTTT
CASTSIGTEAFF
>TRBV7-2|TRBJ2-2|TRBD2|few
TGTGCCAGCCAGGCGGGGGTCACGTATCCACCCGGGGAGCTGTTTTTT
CASQAGVTYPPGELFF
>TRBV7-2|TRBJ1-5|.|.
TGTGCCAGCAGCTTAGTTATGGGAGGAAGCAATCAGCCCCAGCATTTT
CASSLVMGGSNQPQHF
>TRBV28|TRBJ2-2|.|.
TGTGCCAGCATAAACAGGGACACCGGGGAGCTGTTTTTT
CASINRDTGELFF
>TRBV3-1|TRBJ2-1|TRBD1|few
TGTGCCAGCAGCGACGGGACAGTCCTACTTCGCTCCTACAATGAGCAGTTCTTC
CASSDGTVLLRSYNEQFF
>TRBV20-1|TRBJ2-1|TRBD2|.
TGCAGTGCTGGTCGCGGGGGGTTACAGAATGAGCAGTTCTTC
CSAGRGGLQNEQFF
>TRBV24-1|TRBJ2-2|.|few
TGTGCCACCAGTGATTTGGAACAGCCGAACACCGGGGAGCTGTTTTTT
CATSDLEQPNTGELFF
>TRBV23-1|TRBJ1-5|TRBD1|few
TGCGCCAGCAGTCAATCAGGGCAGGGGGCTTGGAGTCAGCCCCAGCATTTT
CASSQSGQGAWSQPQHF
>TRBV5-1|TRBJ2-5|TRBD2|few
TGCGCCAGCAGCCCAGGGAGGGTGGGAGAGACCCAGTACTTC
CASSPGRVGETQYF
>TRBV7-2|TRBJ2-5|.|few
TGTGCCAGCGGGGCCGGGTGGAGACAAGAGACCCAGTACTTC
CASGAGWRQETQYF
>TRBV28|TRBJ1-6|TRBD1|few
TGTGCCAGCAGTCGGAGGGACAGGCTTATTGTTAATTCACCCCTCCACTTT
CASSRRDRLIVNSPLHF
>TRBV5-1|TRBJ2-3|.|.
TGCGCCAGCAGTTTAAACTCAGGGACTAGCACAGATACGCAGTATTTT
CASSLNSGTSTDTQYF
>TRBV7-8|TRBJ1-1|.|few
TGTGCCAGCAGCTCCCCCCGAGGGCTTGAAGCTTTCTTT
CASSSPRGLEAFF
>TRBV30|TRBJ2-1|.|once
TGTGCCTGGAGTCAAGGCCCCTACAATGAGCAGTTCTTC
CAWSQGPYNEQFF
>TRBV2|TRBJ2-6|.|many
TGTGCCAGCAGTGAAGGGGGCAGCTCCTCTGGGGCCAACGTCCTGACTTTC
CASSEGGSSSGANVLTF
>TRBV4-3|TRBJ2-5|.|.
TGCGCCAGCAGCCCTCGTTGGGGTGGGGTAGGTGGAGAGACCCAGTACTTC
CASSPRWGGVGGETQYF
>TRBV9|TRBJ1-1|.|.
TGTGCCAGCAGCGTAGAAACAGCGAACACTGAAGCTTTCTTT
CASSVETANTEAFF